This T cell receptor (beta chain) was identified during a study of T-cell memory formation after mild COVID-19. For the study at large: TCR clusters were mostly confined to one donor each.

From germline, CDR1 is KGHSH and CDR2 LQKENI. Trimming took 3 bases from V and 1 from J, leaving 13 bases between them. The CDR3 contains 17 residues. A few counts support this clonotype. TCRdb analysed the 5' RACE reads with MiXCR anew, one entry per CDR3 protein. This sample carries under 200,000 distinct CDR3 sequences, roughly 11% of them seen once, and the ten largest clones take about 3.5%. The chain combines TRBV18 with TRBJ2-6; possible D gene TRBD1, 6 bases. This clonotype was sampled from a young man who had mild COVID-19 (a few samples of this study predate the infection). Cell type and time point are not known. Sequenced input: PBMCs or a T cell subset sorted from them (not recorded which). The CDR3 DNA follows: TGTGCCAGCTCACCGGAGCAGGGGCGATCTGGGGCCAACGTCCTGACTTTC. As protein: CASSPEQGRSGANVLTF.